The entry that follows covers one TCR beta chain sequence. The source of the sample is a study of blood T cell repertoires in COVID-19. The CDR3 loop spans 16 amino acids. Germline trimming cut 0 bases from V and 4 bases from J; bases unmatched to any gene: 5. CDR1 is MNHNS, CDR2 SASEGT, per germline. Method: immunoSEQ multiplex PCR; TCRdb's copy keeps in-frame clones and lacks some. The sample lists 100,000 to 110,000 clones, around four fifths occurring once. The receptor was derived from a woman in her seventies with acute or convalescent COVID-19. Sequences were obtained from peripheral blood. The V and J genes are TRBV6-1 and TRBJ1-5, with TRBD1 matching over 8 bases. This chain's CDR3 is CASSEARGTGNQPQHF. As DNA, the CDR3 is TGTGCCAGCAGTGAAGCACGGGGGACAGGTAATCAGCCCCAGCATTTT.